Listed here are 6 T cell receptor beta chains from one sample, sequenced in a study of Graves' ophthalmopathy and Graves' hyperthyroidism. Amplified material comprised TCR beta CDR3 regions derived from RNA transcripts. First-round RT-PCR used HTBI primers; second-round multiplex PCR followed. TCRdb processed the multiplex PCR reads anew with MiXCR; each CDR3 protein has one entry. The sample carries 900,000 to 1,200,000 distinct CDR3 sequences, about two fifths recorded once. Sequenced material: peripheral blood or thyroid tissue (not recorded which). The receptors originated from an adult man with Graves' hyperthyroidism.

The table lists this clonotype with many counts. The V call is TRBV7-6, the J call TRBJ1-1, with TRBD1 matching over 7 bases. Trimming at V came to 6 bases and at J to 2 bases, leaving 9 bases not matched to a gene. This CDR3 has 15 residues. Germline loops: CDR1 SGHVS, CDR2 FNYEAQ. In DNA form, the CDR3 reads TGTGCCAGCAGTTTGGGAAGACAGGGAAACACTGAAGCTTTCTTT. Translation: CASSLGRQGNTEAFF.

In this sample, this clonotype turned up many times. The gene calls are TRBV11-2 and TRBJ2-5, with D perhaps TRBD2 (6 bases). This CDR3 is 15 amino acids long. Germline CDR1 is SGHAT and CDR2 is FQNNGV. V lost 5 bases and J lost 5, with 18 bases in between. The CDR3 DNA follows: TGTGCCAGCAGCAGCAGGGACGGCCGGGGGGAGACCCAGTACTTC. Residues: CASSSRDGRGETQYF.

This chain joins TRBV6-2 or TRBV6-3 and TRBJ2-3; TRBD1 might be the D (5 bases). The CDR3 is 16 residues long. Deletions cut 1 base from V and 4 bases from J, with 15 bases between. Germline V CDR1 and CDR2: MNHEY, SVGEGT. The CDR3 sequence: CASSYFSAKGSDTQYF. In nucleotides, the CDR3 is TGTGCCAGCAGTTACTTTTCAGCAAAGGGGTCAGATACGCAGTATTTT.

The V gene is TRBV12-3 or TRBV12-4, the J gene TRBJ1-2, with 7 nucleotides matching TRBD1. The CDR3 covers 16 residues. J gave up 7 bases and V 5 bases, and 16 bases lay outside the gene matches. CDR3 sequence reads: CASSPQGENGYFGYTF. CDR3 bases: TGTGCCAGCAGTCCCCAGGGGGAGAATGGGTACTTTGGCTACACCTTC.

As DNA, the CDR3 is TGTGCCAGCAGTGAGGGACAGACTAGTGGCTACACCTTC. It specifies CASSEGQTSGYTF. The rearrangement uses TRBV2 and TRBJ1-2, with 7 positions matching TRBD1. The germline gives CDR1 SNHLY, CDR2 FYNNEI. V shed 3 bases, J shed 7 bases, and the junction held 5 bases outside the gene matches. The CDR3 contains 13 residues.

The chain recombines TRBV6-2 or TRBV6-3 with TRBJ1-5, with TRBD1 matching over 12 bases. The J segment lost 4 bases and the V segment lost 0 bases, leaving 7 bases of the junction unmatched. CDR3 length: 18 amino acids. Germline-derived CDR1 and CDR2 are MNHEY and SVGEGT. The CDR3 DNA reads as TGTGCCAGCAGTTACTCGGGACAGGGGGCTATGTGGAATCAGCCCCAGCATTTT. It specifies CASSYSGQGAMWNQPQHF.